This TCR beta chain is from a study of blood T cell repertoires in COVID-19. Original data processing: By means of reference gene primer amplification, nucleated cell counts were estimated. Only in-frame clones appear in the TCRdb table, and some are missing; sequencing was by immunoSEQ multiplex PCR. The V and J calls and the clone size are those of that table, but D and trimming were determined from the DNA. The repertoire holds about 200,000 clones, with around 81% as singletons. Germline CDR1 and CDR2: SGHAT and FQNNGV. With 4 bases clipped from V and 2 bases from J, the junction kept 10 bases outside the gene matches. The CDR3 loop spans 18 amino acids.

The chain carries TRBV11-2 and TRBJ1-4, with 10 bases aligning to TRBD1. The sequenced sample consisted of PBMCs or T cells enriched from blood (not recorded which). This clonotype was sampled from a man aged 40-49 years who had recovered from COVID-19. CDR3 in amino acids: CASSWGWTGGPTNEKLFF. CDR3 in DNA: TGTGCCAGCAGCTGGGGATGGACAGGGGGTCCGACTAATGAAAAACTGTTTTTT.